This TCR beta chain comes out of a study of cytomegalovirus exposure and HLA in healthy donors. Vbeta (60) and Jbeta (13) primers were used in the PCR. TCRdb's copy holds only in-frame clones and misses some; the assay was immunoSEQ multiplex PCR. The profile shows about 200,000 clones, about four fifths of them singletons. CDR1 and CDR2 (germline): WNHNN, SYGVQD (reference sequence). The CDR3 contains 13 residues. Trimming took 2 bases from V and 7 from J, leaving 11 bases between them. Study conclusions and caveats: A later analysis reported that several of the most significant clusters appeared to be linked to common viral pathogens, among them Epstein-Barr virus. Researchers reportedly found TCR beta sequences accurately predicted most subjects' HLA-A and HLA-B alleles. Evidence from a later analysis indicated that most CMV-associated TCR beta chains looked HLA-restricted.

This clone was seen once. Its specificity is not known. The V call is TRBV10-1, the J call TRBJ2-5, with D possibly being TRBD2 (6 bases). The origin of this receptor is a man in his late teens or twenties in good health and CMV-seronegative. Specimen: PBMCs. CDR3 bases: TGCGCCAGCAGTGAGCGGGACTCTGGGACCCAGTACTTC. Its translation is CASSERDSGTQYF.